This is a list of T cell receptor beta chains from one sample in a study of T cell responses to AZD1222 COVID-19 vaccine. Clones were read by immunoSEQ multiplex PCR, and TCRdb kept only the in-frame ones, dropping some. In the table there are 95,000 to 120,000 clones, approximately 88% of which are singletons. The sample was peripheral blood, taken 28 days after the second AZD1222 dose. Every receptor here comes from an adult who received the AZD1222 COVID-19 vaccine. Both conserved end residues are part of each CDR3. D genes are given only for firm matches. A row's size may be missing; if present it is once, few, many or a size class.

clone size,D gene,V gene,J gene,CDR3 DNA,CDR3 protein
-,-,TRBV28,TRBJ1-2,TGTGCCAGCAGTTATCTAATCAACAGCGACGACTATGGCTACACCTTC,CASSYLINSDDYGYTF
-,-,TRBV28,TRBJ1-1,TGTGCCAGCAGTCCCGGGAACCTGAACACTGAAGCTTTCTTT,CASSPGNLNTEAFF
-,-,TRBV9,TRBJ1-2,TGTGCCAGCACATTGACAGGATTAAACTATGGCTACACCTTC,CASTLTGLNYGYTF
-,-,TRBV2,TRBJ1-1,TGTGCCAGCAAACCGGGAGACACTGAAGCTTTCTTT,CASKPGDTEAFF
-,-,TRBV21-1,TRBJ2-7,TGTGCCAGCAGCAAACTGGCGGGGGGCCCCTACGAGCAGTACTTC,CASSKLAGGPYEQYF
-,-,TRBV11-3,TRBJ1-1,TGTGCCAGCAGCTTACGGGGTCCCACTGAAGCTTTCTTT,CASSLRGPTEAFF
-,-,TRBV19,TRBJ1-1,TGTGCCAGTAGCGAACTGAACACTGAAGCTTTCTTT,CASSELNTEAFF
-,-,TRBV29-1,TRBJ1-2,TGCAGCGTGGCCGGGTCCTCTAACTATGGCTACACCTTC,CSVAGSSNYGYTF
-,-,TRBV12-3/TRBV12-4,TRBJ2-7,TGTGCCAGCAGTTTAGGACAGGTGAACGAGCAGTACTTC,CASSLGQVNEQYF
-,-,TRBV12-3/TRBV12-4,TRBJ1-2,TGTGCCAGCAGCCTGGGGGACGCCTATGGCTACACCTTC,CASSLGDAYGYTF
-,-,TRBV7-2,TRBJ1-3,TGTGCCAGCAGCACGGGACTGATAAACACCATATATTTT,CASSTGLINTIYF
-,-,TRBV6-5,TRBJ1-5,TGTGCCAGCAGTCTCCGGGCCGGGAGCGGGCAGCCCCAGCATTTT,CASSLRAGSGQPQHF
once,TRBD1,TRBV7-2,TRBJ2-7,TGTGCCAGCAGCGCCCAGGGGGCATACGAGCAGTACTTC,CASSAQGAYEQYF
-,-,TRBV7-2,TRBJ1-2,TGTGCCAGCAGCCCTGACCGTGTTCAAGCTAACTATGGCTACACCTTC,CASSPDRVQANYGYTF